The 18 T cell receptor beta chains presented below share a single source sample, sequenced in a study of OX40 agonist ivuxolimab in advanced cancers. Produced via immunoSEQ multiplex PCR; TCRdb's table is partial and in-frame only. The sample has around 60,000 clones, over 70% seen once. Here the sequenced sample was CD4+ or CD8+ T cells sorted from blood, taken in a trial of the OX40 agonist ivuxolimab. Every receptor here comes from an adult with an advanced solid tumor such as melanoma, head and neck, liver or kidney cancer.

This clone occurred a few times. The V gene is TRBV7-8, the J gene TRBJ1-1; 8 bases align to TRBD1. The CDR3 loop spans 15 amino acids. V dropped 5 bases and J dropped 5; count of bases not matched to a gene: 10. Germline CDR1 and CDR2: SGHVS and FQNEAQ. CDR3 sequence reads: CASSQGARGGTEAFF. The CDR3 nucleotides read TGTGCCAGCAGCCAGGGGGCCAGGGGTGGGACTGAAGCTTTCTTT.

The V call is TRBV19, the J call TRBJ2-2, with 10 positions matching TRBD1. V dropped 8 bases and J dropped 5; count of bases not matched to a gene: 8. The CDR3 runs to 15 residues. The germline V gene has CDR1 LNHDA and CDR2 SQIVND (reference sequence). The CDR3 DNA is TGTGCCAGTCACGTGGACAGGGGGTATACCGGGGAGCTGTTTTTT. Amino acids: CASHVDRGYTGELFF.

The chain recombines TRBV7-3 with TRBJ2-2; a possible D gene is TRBD1 (5 bases). Germline loops: CDR1 SGHTA, CDR2 FQGTGA. CDR3 length equals 16 residues. The V and J ends lost 0 bases and 7 bases respectively, with 15 bases between them. The CDR3 region is CASSLTSGLGDGELFF. CDR3 nucleotides: TGTGCCAGCAGCTTAACGTCAGGGTTAGGGGACGGGGAGCTGTTTTTT.

J is TRBJ1-2 and V is TRBV28; D perhaps matches TRBD1 (5 bases). The CDR3 has 15 amino acids. Trimming took off 6 bases at V and 4 bases at J, with 18 bases between the two ends. Germline loops: CDR1 MDHEN, CDR2 SYDVKM. CDR3 DNA: TGTGCCAGCAGCCGGTCAGGGTCTGCTTTCTATGGCTACACCTTC. It is translated as CASSRSGSAFYGYTF.

This clone was seen more than once but under ten times. J is TRBJ2-5 and V is TRBV9; D unclear. CDR3 length equals 13 residues. CDR1 and CDR2 from the germline V gene are SGDLS and YYNGEE. The ends were cut back, 4 bases at V and 5 bases at J, with 12 bases in the middle. This chain's CDR3 is CASSPGPTETQYF. The CDR3 DNA is TGTGCCAGCAGCCCGGGTCCCACCGAGACCCAGTACTTC. The entire variable domain, with the rest obtained from reference TRBV9 and TRBJ2-5, is as follows: DSGVTQTPKHLITATGQRVTLRCSPRSGDLSVYWYQQSLDQGLQFLIQYYNGEERAKGNILERFSAQQFPDLHSELNLSSLELGDSALYFCASSPGPTETQYFGPGTRLLVL.

This clone was seen only a few times. The chain combines TRBV4-1 with TRBJ2-1; 7 bases align to TRBD1. This CDR3 has 15 residues. The junction had 6 bases not matched to a gene; V was cut back by 3 bases and J by 4 bases. Germline values: CDR1 MGHRA, CDR2 YSYEKL. CDR3 bases: TGCGCCAGCAGCCAGAACCGGGACAGATACAATGAGCAGTTCTTC. It yields the protein CASSQNRDRYNEQFF.

V is TRBV7-2 and J is TRBJ2-3; the D gene could be TRBD1 or TRBD2 (5 bases each). The CDR3 loop spans 12 amino acids. Germline V gene data show CDR1 as SGHTA and CDR2 as FQGNSA. Trimming removed 1 base at V and 9 bases at J, with 8 bases between. CDR3 loop: CASSLVGETQYF. CDR3 DNA: TGTGCCAGCAGCTTAGTGGGGGAGACGCAGTATTTT.

The CDR3, as DNA: TGTGCCAGCAGCAAAGGCGGGACCTACGAGCAGTACTTC. This sequence encodes CASSKGGTYEQYF. V is TRBV21-1 and J is TRBJ2-7; the table's D call, TRBD2, was not checked against the DNA. TRBV21-1 is a known pseudogene. This CDR3 region has 13 residues.

This clone occurred a few times. V gene TRBV7-9 combines with J gene TRBJ1-4; D is unclear. Germline loops: CDR1 SEHNR, CDR2 FQNEAQ (reference sequence). Trimming cost V 7 bases and J 6 bases, with 6 bases left between them. The CDR3 length is 11 residues. The CDR3 sequence is CASTGDEKLFF. CDR3 in DNA: TGTGCCAGCACCGGAGATGAAAAACTGTTTTTT.

This clone appeared a single time. The gene calls are TRBV6-5 and TRBJ2-5; TRBD2 agrees at 10 bases. The germline gives CDR1 MNHEY, CDR2 SVGAGI. V dropped 0 bases and J dropped 4; count of bases not matched to a gene: 5. The CDR3 spans 16 residues. CDR3 nucleotides: TGTGCCAGCAGTTACTCGAGCGGGAGGGCCTCAGAGACCCAGTACTTC. Encoded protein: CASSYSSGRASETQYF.

This sequence joins TRBV27 and TRBJ1-2, with a possible D match to TRBD1 (5 bases). The CDR3 spans 14 residues. V was trimmed by 2 bases and J by 8 bases, leaving 15 bases between them. The germline V gene has CDR1 MNHEY and CDR2 SMNVEV (reference sequence). The CDR3 DNA reads TGTGCCAGCAGTTTAGGCACAGGACGGCGGGGCTACACCTTC. Its translation is CASSLGTGRRGYTF.

The gene calls are TRBV7-9 and TRBJ1-4, with D uncertain. Trimming removed 1 base from V and 7 bases from J, with 4 bases in between. CDR1 and CDR2 from the germline V gene are SEHNR and FQNEAQ (reference sequence). The CDR3 covers 12 residues. The CDR3 reads CASSLGPEKLFF. In nucleotides, the CDR3 is TGTGCCAGCAGCTTAGGCCCTGAAAAACTGTTTTTT.

This chain joins TRBV2 and TRBJ2-3; TRBD2 is a possible D gene (6 bases). Germline CDR1 SNHLY, CDR2 FYNNEI. Deletions cut 8 bases from V and 7 bases from J, with 16 bases between. This CDR3 is 13 amino acids long. The CDR3 sequence is CASLEDYPNTQYF. DNA of the CDR3: TGTGCCAGCTTAGAGGACTACCCAAATACGCAGTATTTT. Variable domain in full (rest from reference TRBV2 and TRBJ2-3): EPEVTQTPSHQVTQMGQEVILRCVPISNHLYFYWYRQILGQKVEFLVSFYNNEISEKSEIFDDQFSVERPDGSNFTLKIRSTKLEDSAMYFCASLEDYPNTQYFGPGTRLTVL.

The chain joins TRBV5-1 to TRBJ2-3; no firm D call. Deletions cut 0 bases from V and 1 base from J, with 3 bases between. The CDR3 loop spans 13 amino acids. In germline, CDR1 is SGHRS, CDR2 YFSETQ. CDR3 sequence reads: CASSLDGTDTQYF. The CDR3, as DNA: TGCGCCAGCAGCTTGGACGGCACAGATACGCAGTATTTT.

This chain connects TRBV1 to TRBJ2-3; TRBD2 was called by the table and not checked on the DNA. TRBV1 is classified as a pseudogene. The CDR3 has 16 residues. The DNA for the CDR3 is TGCACCAGCAGCCAAGATGGCCAGCGGGGTCCCACAACGCAGTATTTT. Its translation: CTSSQDGQRGPTTQYF.

The chain links TRBV5-1 to TRBJ2-1, with D perhaps matching TRBD1 (5 bases). Deletions cut 0 bases from V and 6 bases from J, with 7 bases between. The CDR3 extends over 13 amino acids. CDR1 is SGHRS and CDR2 is YFSETQ in the germline V gene. CDR3 DNA sequence: TGCGCCAGCAGCTTGGGGACATTCAATGAGCAGTTCTTC. Protein sequence: CASSLGTFNEQFF.

The rearrangement uses TRBV9 and TRBJ2-7; 9 bases line up with TRBD1. The CDR3 is 15 residues long. The germline CDR1 and CDR2 sequences are SGDLS and YYNGEE. V was clipped by 4 bases and J by 2 bases; unmatched bases: 7. CDR3 sequence reads: CASSPIGTGTYEQYF. Written as DNA, the CDR3 is TGTGCCAGCAGCCCAATCGGGACAGGGACCTACGAGCAGTACTTC.

V gene TRBV29-1 combines with J gene TRBJ1-6, with 10 bases fitting TRBD1. The germline V gene encodes CDR1 SQVTM and CDR2 ANQGSEA. The CDR3 consists of 14 residues. V was clipped by 8 bases and J by 6 bases; unmatched bases: 7. The CDR3 sequence is CSSRTGGTNSPLHF. In DNA, the CDR3 is TGCAGCTCGCGGACAGGGGGAACTAATTCACCCCTCCACTTT.